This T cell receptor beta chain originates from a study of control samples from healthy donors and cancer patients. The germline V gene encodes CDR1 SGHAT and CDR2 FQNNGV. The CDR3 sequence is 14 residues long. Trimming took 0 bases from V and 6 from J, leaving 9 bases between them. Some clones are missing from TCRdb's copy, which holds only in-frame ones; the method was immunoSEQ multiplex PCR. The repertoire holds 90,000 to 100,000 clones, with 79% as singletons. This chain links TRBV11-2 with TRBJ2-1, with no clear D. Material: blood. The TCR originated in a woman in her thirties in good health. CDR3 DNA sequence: TGTGCCAGCAGCTTAGATGGCAGAAGCAATGAGCAGTTCTTC. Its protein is CASSLDGRSNEQFF.